This TCR beta chain derives from a study of blood T cells in healthy people across ages. A second PCR of about 7 to 12 cycles used a sample-barcoded 5' primer and a J-beta primer mix. TCRdb called the 5' RACE reads again in MiXCR, with one record for every CDR3 protein. The sample lists 450,000 to 650,000 distinct CDR3 sequences, about 25% seen once, with around 10% in the top ten. A further study also used this sample, focusing on T cells of mothers and their children. That work states: Per mother, over 9 million TCR beta CDR3 reads were obtained; per child, around 2.8 million.

This sequence was found in a boy between 10 and 17 years old in good health. Sequenced: blood.

CDR3 region: CSAAEQFF. The CDR3 nucleotides are TGCAGTGCCGCGGAGCAGTTCTTC. The chain recombines TRBV20-1 with TRBJ2-1; no clear D. The CDR3 runs to 8 residues. Trimming took 6 bases from V and 10 from J, leaving 4 bases between them. Per the germline V gene, CDR1 is DFQATT and CDR2 is SNEGSKA (reference sequence).